This entry describes one T cell receptor (beta chain). This record comes from a study of blood T cell repertoires in COVID-19. Germline CDR1 and CDR2: MNHEY and SMNVEV (reference sequence). V was shortened by 4 bases and J by 5 bases, with 11 bases between the two germline ends. This CDR3 has 13 residues. In the original processing: Amplification from reference gene primers served as the basis for estimated nucleated cell counts. The repertoire was sequenced with immunoSEQ multiplex PCR; TCRdb's copy has only in-frame clones and lacks some. The V and J calls and clone size come from that table; D and trimming were worked out from the DNA. The data hold approximately 92,000 clones, with over 70% observed a single time.

This chain links TRBV27 with TRBJ1-2; D remains ambiguous. Input material: peripheral blood. The receptor comes from a man aged 45 to 65 who had recovered from COVID-19. This CDR3 is CASSYARYYGYTF. The DNA for the CDR3 is TGTGCCAGCAGTTACGCCAGATATTATGGCTACACCTTC.